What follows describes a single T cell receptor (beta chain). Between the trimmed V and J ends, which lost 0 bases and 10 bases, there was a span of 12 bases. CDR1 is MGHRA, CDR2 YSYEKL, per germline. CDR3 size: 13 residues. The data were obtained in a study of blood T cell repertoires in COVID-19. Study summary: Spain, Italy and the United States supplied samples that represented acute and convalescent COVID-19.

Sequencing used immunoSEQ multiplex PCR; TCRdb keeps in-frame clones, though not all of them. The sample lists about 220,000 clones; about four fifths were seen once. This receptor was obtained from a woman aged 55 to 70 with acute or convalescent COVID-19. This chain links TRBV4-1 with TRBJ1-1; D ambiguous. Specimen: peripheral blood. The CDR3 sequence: CASSQESFGGAFF. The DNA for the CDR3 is TGCGCCAGCAGCCAAGAATCGTTTGGAGGAGCTTTCTTT.